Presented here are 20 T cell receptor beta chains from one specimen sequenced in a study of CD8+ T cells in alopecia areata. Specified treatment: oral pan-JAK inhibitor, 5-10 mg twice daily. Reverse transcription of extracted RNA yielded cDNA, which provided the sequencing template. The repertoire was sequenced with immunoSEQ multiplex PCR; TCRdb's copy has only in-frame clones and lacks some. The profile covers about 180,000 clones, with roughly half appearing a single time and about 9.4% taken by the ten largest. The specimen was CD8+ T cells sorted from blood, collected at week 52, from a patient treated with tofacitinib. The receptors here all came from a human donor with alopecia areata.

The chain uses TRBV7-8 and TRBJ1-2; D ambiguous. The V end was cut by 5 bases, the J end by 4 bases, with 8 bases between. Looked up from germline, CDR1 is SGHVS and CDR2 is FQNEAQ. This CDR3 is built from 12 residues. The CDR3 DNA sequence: TGTGCCAGCAGCCTAACTCTCTATGGCTACACCTTC. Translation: CASSLTLYGYTF.

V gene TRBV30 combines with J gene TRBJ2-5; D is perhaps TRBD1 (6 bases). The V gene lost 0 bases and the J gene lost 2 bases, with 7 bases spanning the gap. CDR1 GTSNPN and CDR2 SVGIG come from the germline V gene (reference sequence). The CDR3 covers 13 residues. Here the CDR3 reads CAWSVDRQETQYF. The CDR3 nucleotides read TGTGCCTGGAGTGTGGACAGACAAGAGACCCAGTACTTC.

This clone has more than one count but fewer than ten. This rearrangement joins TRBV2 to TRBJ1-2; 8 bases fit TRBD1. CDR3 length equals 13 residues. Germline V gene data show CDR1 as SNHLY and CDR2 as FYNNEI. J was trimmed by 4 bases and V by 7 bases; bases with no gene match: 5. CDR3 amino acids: CASKADRGYGYTF. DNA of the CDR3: TGTGCCAGCAAAGCCGACAGGGGCTATGGCTACACCTTC.

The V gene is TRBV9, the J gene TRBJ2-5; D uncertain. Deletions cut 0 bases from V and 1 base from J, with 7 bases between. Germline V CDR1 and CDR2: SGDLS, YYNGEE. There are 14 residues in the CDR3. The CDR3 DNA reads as TGTGCCAGCAGCGTAGGTACAAGCCAAGAGACCCAGTACTTC. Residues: CASSVGTSQETQYF.

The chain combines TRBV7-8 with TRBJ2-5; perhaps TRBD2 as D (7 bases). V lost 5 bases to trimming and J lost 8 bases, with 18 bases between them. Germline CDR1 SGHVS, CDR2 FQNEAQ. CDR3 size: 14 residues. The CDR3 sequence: CASSPAGAVITQYF. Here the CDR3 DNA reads TGTGCCAGCAGCCCTGCGGGGGCTGTTATAACCCAGTACTTC.

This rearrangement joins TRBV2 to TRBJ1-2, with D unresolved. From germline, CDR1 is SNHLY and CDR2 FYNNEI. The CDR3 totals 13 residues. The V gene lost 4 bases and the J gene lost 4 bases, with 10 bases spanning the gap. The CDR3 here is CASSGGSSYGYTF. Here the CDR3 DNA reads TGTGCCAGCAGTGGAGGGAGCTCCTATGGCTACACCTTC.

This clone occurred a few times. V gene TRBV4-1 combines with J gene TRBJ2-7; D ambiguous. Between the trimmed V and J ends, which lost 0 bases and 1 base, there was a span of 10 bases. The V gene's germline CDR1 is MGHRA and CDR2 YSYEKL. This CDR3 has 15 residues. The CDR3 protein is CASSQDPGMSYEQYF. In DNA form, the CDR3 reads TGCGCCAGCAGCCAAGACCCTGGGATGTCCTACGAGCAGTACTTC.

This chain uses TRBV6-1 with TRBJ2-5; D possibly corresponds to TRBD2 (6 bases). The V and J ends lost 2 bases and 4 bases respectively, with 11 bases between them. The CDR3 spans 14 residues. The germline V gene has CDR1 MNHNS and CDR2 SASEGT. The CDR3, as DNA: TGTGCCAGCAGTGAACAGGCCGGGGGAGAGACCCAGTACTTC. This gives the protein CASSEQAGGETQYF.

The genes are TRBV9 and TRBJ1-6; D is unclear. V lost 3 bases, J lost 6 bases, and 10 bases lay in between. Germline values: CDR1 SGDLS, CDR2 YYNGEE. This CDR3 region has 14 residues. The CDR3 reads CASSGRPLNSPLHF. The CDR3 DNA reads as TGTGCCAGCAGCGGTCGGCCGCTTAATTCACCCCTCCACTTT.

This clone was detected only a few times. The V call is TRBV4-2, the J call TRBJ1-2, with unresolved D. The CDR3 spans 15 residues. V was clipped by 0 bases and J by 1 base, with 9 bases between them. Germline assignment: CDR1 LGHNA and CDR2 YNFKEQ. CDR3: CASSQDLESNYGYTF. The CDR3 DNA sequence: TGTGCCAGCAGCCAAGACCTTGAGAGTAACTATGGCTACACCTTC.

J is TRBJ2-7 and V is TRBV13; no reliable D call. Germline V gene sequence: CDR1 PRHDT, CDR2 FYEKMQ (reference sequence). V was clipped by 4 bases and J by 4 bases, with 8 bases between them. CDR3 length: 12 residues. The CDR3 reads CASSSQLYEQYF. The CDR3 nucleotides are TGTGCCAGCAGCTCGCAGTTATACGAGCAGTACTTC.

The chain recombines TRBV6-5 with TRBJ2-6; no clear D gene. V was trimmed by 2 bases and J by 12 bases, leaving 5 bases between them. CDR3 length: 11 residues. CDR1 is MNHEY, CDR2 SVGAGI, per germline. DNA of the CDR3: TGTGCCAGCAGTTACCGTGGCGTCCTGACTTTC. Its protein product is CASSYRGVLTF.

The CDR3 protein is CASSYSTSRDTQYF. CDR3 DNA sequence: TGTGCCAGCAGTTACTCGACTAGCCGGGATACGCAGTATTTT. V and J are TRBV6-5 and TRBJ2-3, with 7 positions matching TRBD2. The CDR3 spans 14 residues. Trimming cost V 0 bases and J 6 bases; bases outside gene matches: 3. The germline gives CDR1 MNHEY, CDR2 SVGAGI.

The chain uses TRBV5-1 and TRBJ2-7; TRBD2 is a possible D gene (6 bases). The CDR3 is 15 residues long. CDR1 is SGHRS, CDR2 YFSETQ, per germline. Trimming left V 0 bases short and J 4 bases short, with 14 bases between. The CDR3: CASSLVTAGGYEQYF. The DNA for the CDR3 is TGCGCCAGCAGCTTGGTAACAGCGGGCGGGTACGAGCAGTACTTC.

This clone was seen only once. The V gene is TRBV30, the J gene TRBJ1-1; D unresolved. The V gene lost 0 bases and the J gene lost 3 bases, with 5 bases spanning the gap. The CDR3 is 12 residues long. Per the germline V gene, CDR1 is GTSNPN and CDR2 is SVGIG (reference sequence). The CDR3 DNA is TGTGCCTGGAGTGTTCAGGACACTGAAGCTTTCTTT. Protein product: CAWSVQDTEAFF.

This CDR3 is CASSRLTGVVYGYTF. CDR3 DNA: TGCGCCAGCAGCCGGTTGACAGGGGTCGTCTATGGCTACACCTTC. The chain recombines TRBV4-3 with TRBJ1-2; TRBD1 agrees at 8 bases. V was pared by 4 bases and J by 4 bases, with 8 bases of the junction left unmatched. This CDR3 region has 15 residues. Germline V gene sequence: CDR1 LGHNA, CDR2 YSLEER.

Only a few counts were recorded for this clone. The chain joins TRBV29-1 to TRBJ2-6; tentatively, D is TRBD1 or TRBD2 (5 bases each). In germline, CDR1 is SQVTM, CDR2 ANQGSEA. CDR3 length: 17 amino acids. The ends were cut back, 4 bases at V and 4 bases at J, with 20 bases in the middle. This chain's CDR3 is CSVVSRDVPSGANVLTF. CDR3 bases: TGCAGCGTTGTCTCCCGGGACGTCCCGTCGGGGGCCAACGTCCTGACTTTC.

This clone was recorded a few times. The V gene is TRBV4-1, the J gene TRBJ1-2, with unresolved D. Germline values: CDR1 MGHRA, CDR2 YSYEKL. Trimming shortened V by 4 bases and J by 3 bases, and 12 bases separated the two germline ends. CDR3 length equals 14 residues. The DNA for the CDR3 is TGCGCCAGCAGCCTGGACCCTGCGGACTATGGCTACACCTTC. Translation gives CASSLDPADYGYTF.

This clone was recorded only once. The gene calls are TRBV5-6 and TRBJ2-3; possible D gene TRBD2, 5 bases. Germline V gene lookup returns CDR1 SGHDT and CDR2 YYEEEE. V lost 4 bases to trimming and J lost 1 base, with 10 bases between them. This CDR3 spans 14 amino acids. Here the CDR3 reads CASSLAEGTDTQYF. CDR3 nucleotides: TGTGCCAGCAGCCTAGCAGAAGGCACAGATACGCAGTATTTT. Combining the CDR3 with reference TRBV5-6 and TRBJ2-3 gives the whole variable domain DAGVTQSPTHLIKTRGQQVTLRCSPKSGHDTVSWYQQALGQGPQFIFQYYEEEERQRGNFPDRFSGHQFPNYSSELNVNALLLGDSALYLCASSLAEGTDTQYFGPGTRLTVL.

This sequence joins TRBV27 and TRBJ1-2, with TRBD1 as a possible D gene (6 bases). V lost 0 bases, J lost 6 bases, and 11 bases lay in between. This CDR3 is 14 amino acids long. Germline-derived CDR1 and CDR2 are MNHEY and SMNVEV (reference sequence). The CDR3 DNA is TGTGCCAGCAGTTTATCACGGACAGCCAATGGCTACACCTTC. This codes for CASSLSRTANGYTF.